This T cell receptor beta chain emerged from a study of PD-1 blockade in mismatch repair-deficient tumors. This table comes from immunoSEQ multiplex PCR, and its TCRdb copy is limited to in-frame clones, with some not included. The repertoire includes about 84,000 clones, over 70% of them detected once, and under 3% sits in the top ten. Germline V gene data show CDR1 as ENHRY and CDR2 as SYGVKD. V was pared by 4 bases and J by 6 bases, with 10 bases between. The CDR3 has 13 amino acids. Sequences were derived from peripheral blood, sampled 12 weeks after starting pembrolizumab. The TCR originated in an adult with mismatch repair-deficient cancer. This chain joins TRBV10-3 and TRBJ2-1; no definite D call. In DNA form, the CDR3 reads TGTGCCATCAGTGCCCGGACGGGCAATGAGCAGTTCTTC. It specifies CAISARTGNEQFF.